These 9 T cell receptor beta chains came from one sample sequenced in a study of Tregs in tolerant kidney transplant recipients. The data were produced by immunoSEQ multiplex PCR, yet TCRdb's version contains in-frame clones alone and is incomplete. The sample has more than 95,000 clones, almost 95% seen once; the top ten hold less than 0.7%. Specimen: CD4+ T cells from blood. The receptors come from a human donor in good health.

V usage is TRBV6-5 and J usage is TRBJ2-7; 7 nucleotides agree with TRBD1. V was pared by 0 bases and J by 3 bases, with 2 bases of the junction left unmatched. Germline V gives CDR1 MNHEY, CDR2 SVGAGI. The CDR3 length is 14 residues. The CDR3 loop reads CASSYSAGGYEQYF. DNA for the CDR3: TGTGCCAGCAGTTACTCTGCAGGGGGCTACGAGCAGTACTTC.

The chain uses TRBV14 and TRBJ1-5, with a possible D match to TRBD1 (6 bases). V lost 1 base and J 5 bases, leaving 9 bases between the germline ends. Per the germline V gene, CDR1 is SGHDN and CDR2 is FVKESK. The length of the CDR3 is 14 residues. The CDR3 here is CASSQAGVHQPQHF. CDR3 in DNA: TGTGCCAGCAGCCAAGCAGGGGTACATCAGCCCCAGCATTTT. The complete variable domain, with remaining parts taken from reference TRBV14 and TRBJ1-5, reads EAGVTQFPSHSVIEKGQTVTLRCDPISGHDNLYWYRRVMGKEIKFLLHFVKESKQDESGMPNNRFLAERTGGTYSTLKVQPAELEDSGVYFCASSQAGVHQPQHFGDGTRLSIL.

This sequence joins TRBV25-1 and TRBJ2-7; D gene ambiguous. Germline CDR1 MGHDK, CDR2 SYGVNS. The CDR3 is made up of 13 amino acids. V was trimmed by 0 bases and J by 2 bases, leaving 5 bases between them. The CDR3 DNA reads as TGTGCCAGCAGTGAATATGGGGCCTACGAGCAGTACTTC. It specifies CASSEYGAYEQYF.

V gene TRBV30 combines with J gene TRBJ2-7; 10 bases match TRBD1. The CDR3 has 15 amino acids. Germline V gives CDR1 GTSNPN, CDR2 SVGIG (reference sequence). Unmatched junction bases numbered 10, after V lost 5 bases and J lost 3 bases. CDR3 in DNA: TGTGCCTGGTGGGACAGGGGAAGGAGGAACTACGAGCAGTACTTC. It encodes CAWWDRGRRNYEQYF.

V gene TRBV19 combines with J gene TRBJ2-6, with D hard to call. This CDR3 comprises 19 residues. Per the germline V gene, CDR1 is LNHDA and CDR2 is SQIVND (reference sequence). V was trimmed by 8 bases and J by 0 bases, leaving 23 bases between them. CDR3 sequence: CASSLEPTMWYSGANVLTF. The CDR3 coding sequence is TGTGCCAGTTCCCTCGAACCGACAATGTGGTACTCTGGGGCCAACGTCCTGACTTTC.

The chain is built from TRBV19 and TRBJ1-2; D is ambiguous. Germline-derived CDR1 and CDR2 are LNHDA and SQIVND (reference sequence). The CDR3 length is 14 residues. Trimming pared 6 bases from V and 4 bases from J, leaving 15 bases between. The CDR3 loop reads CASSRTELIYGYTF. DNA for the CDR3: TGTGCCAGTAGCCGGACGGAACTAATCTATGGCTACACCTTC.

The chain carries TRBV2 and TRBJ1-1, with D possibly matching TRBD1 (6 bases). Trimming shortened V by 4 bases and J by 0 bases, and 15 bases separated the two germline ends. CDR1 is SNHLY and CDR2 is FYNNEI in the germline V gene. The CDR3 runs 16 residues. The CDR3 sequence is CASSGRGKALNTEAFF. The CDR3 region has the DNA TGTGCCAGCAGTGGAAGGGGGAAGGCGCTGAACACTGAAGCTTTCTTT.

The chain has TRBV5-1 and TRBJ2-1; 8 positions agree with TRBD1. The ends lost 1 base at V and 13 bases at J; junction bases unmatched: 7. This CDR3 is built from 13 residues. Looked up from germline, CDR1 is SGHRS and CDR2 is YFSETQ. CDR3 nucleotide sequence: TGCGCCAGCAGCTTGTTTTTGGGACAGGATCAGTTCTTC. Translating it yields CASSLFLGQDQFF.

V and J are TRBV5-1 and TRBJ1-1, with TRBD1 matching over 9 bases. With 1 base clipped from V and 5 bases from J, the junction kept 3 bases outside the gene matches. Germline V CDR1 and CDR2: SGHRS, YFSETQ. The CDR3 is 14 amino acids. The CDR3, as DNA: TGCGCCAGCAGCTTGACAGGGGGCGAAACTGAAGCTTTCTTT. Its protein is CASSLTGGETEAFF.